Presented here are 17 T cell receptor beta chains from one specimen sequenced in a study of identical twins. TCRdb ran MiXCR on the 5' RACE reads and lists one entry per CDR3 protein. Among roughly 240,000 distinct CDR3 sequences listed, approximately 7.3% were seen once. The same sample was also used in a study of yellow fever vaccine responses in identical twins.

Sample: CD8+ T cells sorted from blood. The receptors stem from a woman aged 18 to 35 in good health.

Only a few counts were recorded for this clonotype. The chain carries TRBV20-1 and TRBJ2-1, with D perhaps TRBD1 (5 bases). The ends were cut back, 6 bases at V and 12 bases at J, with 12 bases in the middle. Germline CDR1 and CDR2: DFQATT and SNEGSKA (reference sequence). The CDR3 is made up of 10 amino acids. The CDR3 DNA reads TGCAGTGCCGCCAGGGTGGGGCAGTTCTTC. Protein: CSAARVGQFF.

In its sample, this clonotype was seen once. This may stem from a read error, because a much larger clone lies one nucleotide away. The chain carries TRBV5-1 and TRBJ2-2, with D perhaps TRBD2 (5 bases). There are 14 residues in the CDR3. CDR1 is SGHRS and CDR2 is YFSETQ in the germline V gene. V lost 4 bases and J lost 10, with 17 bases in between. CDR3 amino acids: CASSLGSNAEELFF. The CDR3 region has the DNA TGCGCCAGCAGCCTAGGGAGCAACGCCGAGGAGCTGTTTTTT.

The rearrangement joins TRBV10-2 to TRBJ2-1, with 10 positions matching TRBD2. CDR3 size: 14 residues. Germline V gives CDR1 WSHSY, CDR2 SAAADI. V dropped 6 bases and J dropped 7; count of bases not matched to a gene: 6. CDR3 amino acids: CASSLAGDLNEQFF. The CDR3 bases are TGCGCCAGCAGCCTAGCGGGAGACTTAAATGAGCAGTTCTTC.

The V gene is TRBV2, the J gene TRBJ2-1; D is unresolved. The CDR3 loop spans 15 amino acids. In germline, CDR1 is SNHLY, CDR2 FYNNEI. V dropped 6 bases and J dropped 4 bases, with 16 bases sitting between them. As DNA, the CDR3 is TGTGCCAGCAGCGCAGGATTGCCACCATACAATGAGCAGTTCTTC. Its protein is CASSAGLPPYNEQFF.

Many counts were recorded for this clonotype. The chain uses TRBV25-1 and TRBJ1-1; weak D call: TRBD1 (6 bases). The CDR3 totals 13 residues. CDR1 MGHDK and CDR2 SYGVNS come from the germline V gene. V was pared by 7 bases and J by 2 bases, with 11 bases between. CDR3 sequence (DNA): TGTGCCAGCACCCTGACAGGCAACACTGAAGCTTTCTTT. This codes for CASTLTGNTEAFF.

This rearrangement joins TRBV20-1 to TRBJ2-7; D unclear. V lost 2 bases, J lost 6 bases, and 8 bases lay in between. Germline V gene lookup returns CDR1 DFQATT and CDR2 SNEGSKA (reference sequence). The CDR3 is 11 residues long. The CDR3 spells CSARLVSEQYF. CDR3 DNA: TGCAGTGCTAGACTCGTATCCGAGCAGTACTTC.

J is TRBJ2-7 and V is TRBV7-9; D is possibly TRBD2 (5 bases). CDR1 and CDR2 from the germline V gene are SEHNR and FQNEAQ (reference sequence). V was pared by 5 bases and J by 6 bases, with 17 bases between. The CDR3 is 14 residues long. The CDR3 reads CASSPPYGRGEQYF. The CDR3 DNA sequence: TGTGCCAGCAGCCCCCCGTATGGGAGAGGCGAGCAGTACTTC.

A few counts support this clonotype. This sequence joins TRBV2 and TRBJ2-1, with TRBD2 matching 14 bases. The ends lost 0 bases at V and 7 bases at J; junction bases unmatched: 5. This CDR3 has 17 residues. Germline assignment: CDR1 SNHLY and CDR2 FYNNEI. DNA for the CDR3: TGTGCCAGCAGTGAAGCGGGACTAGCGGGAGTGCGGAATGAGCAGTTCTTC. Protein sequence: CASSEAGLAGVRNEQFF.

V is TRBV11-2 and J is TRBJ2-5; D might be TRBD2 (6 bases). There are 14 residues in the CDR3. Trimming took 6 bases from V and 0 from J, leaving 11 bases between them. CDR1 is SGHAT, CDR2 FQNNGV, per germline. The chain's CDR3 is CASRLRLDQETQYF. The DNA for the CDR3 is TGTGCCAGCAGATTACGACTAGACCAAGAGACCCAGTACTTC.

This clonotype was observed a few times. The CDR3 DNA reads TGTGCCAGCAGCACGGGACAGGGTGGGACCCAGTACTTC. It specifies CASSTGQGGTQYF. This chain connects TRBV6-1 to TRBJ2-5; 9 positions agree with TRBD1. The CDR3 is 13 residues long. Germline V gene sequence: CDR1 MNHNS, CDR2 SASEGT. V shed 6 bases, J shed 7 bases, and the junction held 6 bases outside the gene matches.

This clonotype was counted many times. This rearrangement joins TRBV7-9 to TRBJ2-7; 7 bases match TRBD2. The CDR3 covers 13 residues. V trimming: 2 bases; J trimming: 2 bases; junction bases outside the gene matches: 0. In germline, CDR1 is SEHNR, CDR2 FQNEAQ (reference sequence). CDR3 amino acids: CASSLSGAYEQYV. The CDR3, as DNA: TGTGCCAGCAGCTTAAGCGGGGCCTACGAGCAGTACGTC.

This chain connects TRBV4-1 to TRBJ2-1; 9 positions match TRBD2. CDR3 length: 18 residues. Trimming removed 5 bases from V and 7 bases from J; junction bases left unmatched: 18. Germline CDR1 is MGHRA and CDR2 is YSYEKL. The CDR3 DNA reads as TGCGCCAGCAGCTACGTCAGCCGCGGACTAGCGATATTAAATGAGCAGTTCTTC. This sequence encodes CASSYVSRGLAILNEQFF.

This clonotype was counted many times. The chain recombines TRBV5-5 with TRBJ2-7; perhaps TRBD1 as D (6 bases). This CDR3 region has 14 residues. Deletions cut 4 bases from V and 3 bases from J, with 14 bases between. Per the germline V gene, CDR1 is SGHKS and CDR2 is YYEKEE (reference sequence). The CDR3: CASSPDRSLYEQYV. In nucleotides, the CDR3 is TGTGCCAGCAGCCCTGACAGGTCCCTCTACGAGCAGTACGTC.

This clonotype was picked up many times. This chain uses TRBV5-1 with TRBJ2-1; D is unclear. Trimming stripped 0 bases from V and 8 bases from J, with 15 bases between. CDR1 and CDR2 from the germline V gene are SGHRS and YFSETQ. This CDR3 has 15 residues. DNA for the CDR3: TGCGCCAGCAGCTTGGGGGCATCGGGTTACGATGAGCAGTTCTTC. This translates into CASSLGASGYDEQFF. The complete variable domain, with remaining parts taken from reference TRBV5-1 and TRBJ2-1, reads KAGVTQTPRYLIKTRGQQVTLSCSPISGHRSVSWYQQTPGQGLQFLFEYFSETQRNKGNFPGRFSGRQFSNSRSEMNVSTLELGDSALYLCASSLGASGYDEQFFGPGTRLTVL.

The rearrangement joins TRBV11-2 to TRBJ2-1; D is perhaps TRBD2 (5 bases). V was pared by 2 bases and J by 5 bases, with 25 bases between. Germline V lookup: CDR1 SGHAT, CDR2 FQNNGV. The CDR3 is 19 amino acids. In DNA form, the CDR3 reads TGTGCCAGCAGCTTATTTCCGGTTCAGTGGGAGTTGACGAACAATGAGCAGTTCTTC. Its translation: CASSLFPVQWELTNNEQFF.

This clonotype was detected many times. The chain employs TRBV12-3 or TRBV12-4 and TRBJ2-1; D is uncertain. V was shortened by 6 bases and J by 9 bases, with 12 bases between the two germline ends. This CDR3 contains 12 residues. The CDR3 nucleotides are TGTGCCAGCAGCACCTATATGGGTGAGCAGTTCTTC. It encodes CASSTYMGEQFF.

At least ten counts were recorded for this clonotype. The rearrangement links TRBV7-6 to TRBJ1-4, with D possibly matching TRBD1 (6 bases). Germline V gives CDR1 SGHVS, CDR2 FNYEAQ. The CDR3 is 13 amino acids. V lost 5 bases to trimming and J lost 5 bases, with 9 bases between them. CDR3 DNA: TGTGCCAGCAGCCCAACAGGGAATGAAAAACTGTTTTTT. Translation gives CASSPTGNEKLFF. The full variable domain, in which reference TRBV7-6 and TRBJ1-4 provide the parts outside the CDR3, is GAGVSQSPRYKVTKRGQDVALRCDPISGHVSLYWYRQALGQGPEFLTYFNYEAQQDKSGLPNDRFSAERPEGSISTLTIQRTEQRDSAMYRCASSPTGNEKLFFGSGTQLSVL.